Below, one T cell receptor beta chain is given with its context. Its antigen is not yet known. Base quality data are lacking; no much larger clone is found one base away. The CDR3, cysteine through phenylalanine, is 15 amino acids long. The only DNA kept is the CDR3, 45 bases in frame from the first base. Taken from the germline V gene (reference sequence), the CDR1 and CDR2 loops are MNHNY and SVGAGI. V is shortened by 4 bases, J by 0 bases, and the region joining them spans 12 bases. The source of the sample is a study of post-analysis software for immune sequencing data (dated by TCRdb to between 2015 and 2016). About the full investigation: Relapsing-remitting, secondary progressive and progressive-relapsing multiple sclerosis were recorded as disease courses, and subtype annotation was lacking for some patients. A subset of samples was prepared in parallel using single-end sample barcoding, then pooled and co-amplified after Illumina adapter ligation. The patient repertoires were set against eleven to twelve previously published healthy control repertoires from donors whose ages ranged from roughly 6 to 26 years.

Receptor libraries were prepared by PCR. Instrument used: Illumina HiSeq 2500. Unique molecular identifiers were incorporated into TCR beta cDNA libraries to reduce PCR and sequencing biases. Per 1 to 10 million input T cells, 500,000 or so cDNA molecules were obtained, such that each molecule approximated one T cell. The patient libraries were prepared and sequenced using the same protocol as the earlier healthy control dataset. Samples belonging to the same batch were prepared together, multiplexed and sequenced on a shared HiSeq lane. The authors processed their data as follows. Raw barcoded reads were processed with MIGEC, discarding single-read molecular identifier groups before consensus assembly and CDR3 extraction. Clonotype tables were post-analysed with VDJtools, and diversity was normalized by down-sampling all datasets to the smallest sample size. To correct batch-related cross-sample contamination, repertoire overlap clustering matched CDR3 amino acid sequences but not nucleotide sequences. TCRdb trimmed public reads at Q25 via fastp, called clones via MiXCR and kept in-frame beta chains. Entries that share a CDR3 protein sequence are merged under the most common genes and DNA. These V and J calls are TCRdb output, not the study's own analysis. This sample comprises about 820,000 distinct CDR3 sequences, roughly 50% of them detected only once. The leading ten clones occupy approximately 4.3% of the sample.

To demonstrate the VDJtools post-analysis software, the study profiled TCR beta repertoires from the peripheral blood of 13 young patients with multiple sclerosis. The patients with multiple sclerosis were children and adolescents between about 6 and 15 years of age. The study at large found these results: Direct clustering with F measure revealed strong co-clustering of samples prepared in the same batch, which led to a batch-effect correction. Multiple sclerosis patients had significantly lower normalized Chao1 diversity than controls, a result that suggests substantial peripheral T-cell clonal expansion. The control group was slightly older than the multiple sclerosis patient group. Significantly higher frequencies in patients than in controls were found for several TRBV segments, including TRBV5-6, TRBV5-1 and TRBV20-1.

Recombination joined TRBV6-6 with TRBJ1-2; TRBD1 is a possible D gene, resting on 5 matching bases. Sequencing was performed on blood. The TCR originated in a girl under 18 with multiple sclerosis. The nucleotide sequence reads as follows: TGTGCCAGCAGTTCCGACGGACAAGCTAACTATGGCTACACCTTC. It codes for CASSSDGQANYGYTF.